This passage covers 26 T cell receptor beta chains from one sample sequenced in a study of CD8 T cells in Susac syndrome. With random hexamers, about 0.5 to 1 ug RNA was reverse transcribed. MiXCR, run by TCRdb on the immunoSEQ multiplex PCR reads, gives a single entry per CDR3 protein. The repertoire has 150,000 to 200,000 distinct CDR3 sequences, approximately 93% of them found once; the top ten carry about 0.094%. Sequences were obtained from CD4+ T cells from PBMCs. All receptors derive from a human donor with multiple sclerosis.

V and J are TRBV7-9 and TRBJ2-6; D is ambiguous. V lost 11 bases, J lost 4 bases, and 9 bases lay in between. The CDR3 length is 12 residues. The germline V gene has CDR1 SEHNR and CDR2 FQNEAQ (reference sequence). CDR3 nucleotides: TGTGCCGGCTCAGCCGGGGCCAACGTCCTGACTTTC. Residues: CAGSAGANVLTF.

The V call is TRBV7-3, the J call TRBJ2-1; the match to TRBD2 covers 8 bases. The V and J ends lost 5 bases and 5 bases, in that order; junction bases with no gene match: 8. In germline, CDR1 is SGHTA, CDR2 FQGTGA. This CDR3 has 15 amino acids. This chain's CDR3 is CASSTVSGINNEQFF. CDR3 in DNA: TGTGCCAGCAGCACCGTTAGCGGGATCAACAATGAGCAGTTCTTC.

CDR3 coding DNA: TGTGCCAGCAGCCCGGGACTAGCGGGAGCACACATTCAGTACTTC. Protein: CASSPGLAGAHIQYF. The chain couples TRBV6-2 or TRBV6-3 to TRBJ2-4; 14 bases line up with TRBD2. CDR3 size: 15 residues. V lost 6 bases to trimming and J lost 8 bases; unmatched junction nucleotides: 6. Germline V gene sequence: CDR1 MNHEY, CDR2 SVGEGT.

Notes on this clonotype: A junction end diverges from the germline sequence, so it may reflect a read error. CDR3 loop: CASSSGRGETQYF. The DNA for the CDR3 is TGTGCCAGCAGTTCTGGACGGGGAGAGACCCAGTACTTC. The chain has TRBV5-1 and TRBJ2-5; D may be TRBD2 (5 bases). The CDR3 runs 13 residues. Germline V gene lookup returns CDR1 SGHRS and CDR2 YFSETQ.

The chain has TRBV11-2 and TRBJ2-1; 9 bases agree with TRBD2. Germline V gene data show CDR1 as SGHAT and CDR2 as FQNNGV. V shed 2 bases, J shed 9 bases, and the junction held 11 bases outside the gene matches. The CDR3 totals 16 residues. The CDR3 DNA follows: TGTGCCAGCAGCTTAAAGCGGGAGGAGGACTTCGGTGAGCAGTTCTTC. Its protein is CASSLKREEDFGEQFF.

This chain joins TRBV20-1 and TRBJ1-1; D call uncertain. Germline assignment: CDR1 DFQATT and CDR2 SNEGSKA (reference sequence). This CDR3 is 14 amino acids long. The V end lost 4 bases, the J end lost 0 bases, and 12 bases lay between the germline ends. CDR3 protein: CSAISPQMNTEAFF. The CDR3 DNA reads TGCAGTGCTATCTCACCCCAAATGAACACTGAAGCTTTCTTT.

The CDR3 sequence: CASSYQGSGQPQHF. The CDR3 nucleotides are TGTGCCAGCAGTTACCAGGGGTCGGGGCAGCCCCAGCATTTT. The chain joins TRBV12-3 or TRBV12-4 to TRBJ1-5; D perhaps matches TRBD1 (6 bases). This CDR3 contains 14 residues. The germline V and J ends were trimmed by 4 bases and 7 bases, with 14 bases remaining between them.

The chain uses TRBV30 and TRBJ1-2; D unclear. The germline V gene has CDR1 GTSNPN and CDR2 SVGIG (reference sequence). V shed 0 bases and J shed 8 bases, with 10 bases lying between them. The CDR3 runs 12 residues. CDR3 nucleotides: TGTGCCTGGAGTGTATCGCTGGGAGGCTACACCTTC. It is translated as CAWSVSLGGYTF.

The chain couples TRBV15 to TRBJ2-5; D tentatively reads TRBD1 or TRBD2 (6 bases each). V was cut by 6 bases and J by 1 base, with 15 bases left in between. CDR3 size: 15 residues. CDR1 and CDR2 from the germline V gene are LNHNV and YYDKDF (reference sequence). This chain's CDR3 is CATRRWGASQETQYF. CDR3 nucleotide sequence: TGTGCCACCAGACGGTGGGGGGCGAGCCAAGAGACCCAGTACTTC.

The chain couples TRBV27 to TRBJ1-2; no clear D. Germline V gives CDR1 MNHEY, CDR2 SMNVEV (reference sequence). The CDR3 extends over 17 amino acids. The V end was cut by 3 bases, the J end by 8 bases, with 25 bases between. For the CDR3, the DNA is TGTGCCAGCAGTTTGAATCCTCCCCGGACCGTCTCTCACGGCTACACCTTC. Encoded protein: CASSLNPPRTVSHGYTF.

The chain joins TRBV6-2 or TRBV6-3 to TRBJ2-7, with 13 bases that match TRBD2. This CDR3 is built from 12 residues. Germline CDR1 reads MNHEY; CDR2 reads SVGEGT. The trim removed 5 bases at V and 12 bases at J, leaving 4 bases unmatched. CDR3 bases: TGTGCCAGCAGTCCGGGACTAGCGGGACTGTACTTC. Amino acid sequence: CASSPGLAGLYF.

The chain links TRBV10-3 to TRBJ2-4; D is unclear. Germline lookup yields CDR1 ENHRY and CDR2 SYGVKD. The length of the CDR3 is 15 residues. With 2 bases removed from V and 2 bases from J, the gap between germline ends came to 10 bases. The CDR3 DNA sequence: TGTGCCATCAGTGAGAAGGACGGATCCAAAAACATTCAGTACTTC. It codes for CAISEKDGSKNIQYF.

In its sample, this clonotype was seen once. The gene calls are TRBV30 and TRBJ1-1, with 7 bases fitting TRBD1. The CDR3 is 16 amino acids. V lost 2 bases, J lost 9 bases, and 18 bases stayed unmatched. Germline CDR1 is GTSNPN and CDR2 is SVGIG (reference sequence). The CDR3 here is CAWSQFGTEVFRKAFF. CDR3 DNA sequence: TGTGCCTGGAGTCAATTTGGGACAGAAGTTTTTCGTAAAGCTTTCTTT.

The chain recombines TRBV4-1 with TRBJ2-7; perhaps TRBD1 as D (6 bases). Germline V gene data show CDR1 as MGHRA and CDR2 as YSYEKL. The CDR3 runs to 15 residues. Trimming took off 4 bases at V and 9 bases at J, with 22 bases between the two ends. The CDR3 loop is CASSLTQRQEAMQYF. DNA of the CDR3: TGCGCCAGCAGCCTAACTCAACGACAGGAGGCGATGCAGTACTTC.

Written as DNA, the CDR3 is TGTGCCAGCAGCTTGGGAGCGGGAAGGGAGGACTACGAGCAGTACTTC. Amino acid sequence: CASSLGAGREDYEQYF. This chain links TRBV11-2 with TRBJ2-7; 7 nucleotides align to TRBD2. Trimming removed 3 bases from V and 3 bases from J; junction bases left unmatched: 11. The CDR3 loop spans 16 amino acids. The V gene's germline CDR1 is SGHAT and CDR2 FQNNGV.

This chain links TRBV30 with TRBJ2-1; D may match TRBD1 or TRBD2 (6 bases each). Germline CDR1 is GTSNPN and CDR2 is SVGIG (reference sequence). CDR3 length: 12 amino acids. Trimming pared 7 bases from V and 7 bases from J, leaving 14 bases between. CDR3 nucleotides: TGTGCCTCCCGGAGGGGGTGGAATGAGCAGTTCTTC. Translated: CASRRGWNEQFF.

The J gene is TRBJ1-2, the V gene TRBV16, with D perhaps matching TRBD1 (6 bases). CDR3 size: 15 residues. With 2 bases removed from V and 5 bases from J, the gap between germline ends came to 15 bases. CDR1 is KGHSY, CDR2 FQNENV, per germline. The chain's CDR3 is CASSQVELGAYGYTF. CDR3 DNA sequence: TGTGCCAGCAGCCAAGTTGAGTTGGGGGCTTATGGCTACACCTTC.

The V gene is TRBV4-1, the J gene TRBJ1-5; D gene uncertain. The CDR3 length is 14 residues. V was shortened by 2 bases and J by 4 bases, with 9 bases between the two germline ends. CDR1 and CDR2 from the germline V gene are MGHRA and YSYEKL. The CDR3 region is CASSQTYLNQPQHF. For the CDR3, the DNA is TGCGCCAGCAGCCAAACTTATTTGAATCAGCCCCAGCATTTT.

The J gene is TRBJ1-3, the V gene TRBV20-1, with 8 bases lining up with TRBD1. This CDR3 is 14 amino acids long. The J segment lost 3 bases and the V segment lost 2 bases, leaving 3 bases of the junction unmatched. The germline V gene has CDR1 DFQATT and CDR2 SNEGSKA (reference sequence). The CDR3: CSARSGGVGNTIYF. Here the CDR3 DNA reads TGCAGTGCTAGATCAGGGGGCGTTGGAAACACCATATATTTT.

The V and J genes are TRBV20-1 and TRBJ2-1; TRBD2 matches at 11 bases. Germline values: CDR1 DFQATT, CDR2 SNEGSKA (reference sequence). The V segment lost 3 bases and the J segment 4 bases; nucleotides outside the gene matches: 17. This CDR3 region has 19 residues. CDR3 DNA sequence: TGCAGTGCTAGGGCTACTAGCGGGAGATGGGGGGGGTTATACAATGAGCAGTTCTTC. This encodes CSARATSGRWGGLYNEQFF.

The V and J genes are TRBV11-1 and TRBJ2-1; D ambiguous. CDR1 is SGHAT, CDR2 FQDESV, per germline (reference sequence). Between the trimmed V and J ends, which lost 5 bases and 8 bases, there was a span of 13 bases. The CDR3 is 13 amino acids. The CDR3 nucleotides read TGTGCCAGCAGCCCGATGACCGTCGATGAGCAGTTCTTC. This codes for CASSPMTVDEQFF.

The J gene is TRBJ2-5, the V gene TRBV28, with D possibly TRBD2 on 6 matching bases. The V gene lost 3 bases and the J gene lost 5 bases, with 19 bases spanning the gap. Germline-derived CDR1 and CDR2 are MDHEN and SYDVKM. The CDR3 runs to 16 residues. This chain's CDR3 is CASSFVRLDLRETQYF. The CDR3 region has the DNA TGTGCCAGCAGTTTTGTTAGACTAGACCTACGTGAGACCCAGTACTTC.

The CDR3 region is CASSLARTEAFF. DNA of the CDR3: TGTGCCAGCAGTTTAGCGAGGACTGAAGCTTTCTTT. This chain uses TRBV12-3 or TRBV12-4 with TRBJ1-1, with no clear D. V was trimmed by 0 bases and J by 5 bases, leaving 4 bases between them. The CDR3 contains 12 residues.

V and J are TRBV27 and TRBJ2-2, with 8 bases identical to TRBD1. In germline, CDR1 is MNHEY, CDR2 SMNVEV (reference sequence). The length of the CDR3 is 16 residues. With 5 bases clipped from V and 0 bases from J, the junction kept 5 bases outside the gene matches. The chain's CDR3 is CASSRTGRANTGELFF. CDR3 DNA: TGTGCCAGCAGTCGGACAGGGAGAGCGAACACCGGGGAGCTGTTTTTT.

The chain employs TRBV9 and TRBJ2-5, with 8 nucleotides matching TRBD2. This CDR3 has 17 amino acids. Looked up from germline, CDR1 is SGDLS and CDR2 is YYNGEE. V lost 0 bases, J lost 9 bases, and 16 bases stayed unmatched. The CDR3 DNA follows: TGTGCCAGCAGCGTAGCTCCCCAGCCAGGGGCCGGGGGGGCCCAGTACTTC. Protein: CASSVAPQPGAGGAQYF.

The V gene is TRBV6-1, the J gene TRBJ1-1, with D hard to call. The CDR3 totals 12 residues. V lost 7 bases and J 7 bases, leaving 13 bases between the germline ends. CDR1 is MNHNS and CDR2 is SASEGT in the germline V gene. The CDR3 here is CASTARLIEAFF. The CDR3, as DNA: TGTGCCAGCACCGCCAGACTTATTGAAGCTTTCTTT.